Sequencing of this TCR beta chain was carried out in a study of shared clonotypes between healthy human individuals (dated by TCRdb to the early 2020s). In terms of the full investigation: The cohort comprised a couple of women and a few men aged 18 to 49 years. For each donor, CD4 naive and CD4 memory were each run on three plates, CD8 naive on two plates, and CD8 memory on one plate. Blood TCR repertoires of a handful of healthy adults were deeply sequenced to estimate repertoire size and the extent of clonotype sharing between individuals. Libraries were prepared and TCR repertoires were sequenced by different laboratories using diverse techniques, in order to increase sequencing depth and limit assay-specific biases. Leukapheresis yielded between about 0.94 and 8.9 billion PBMCs per donor. The paper as a whole reports these results and caveats: Compared with non-shared clonotypes, the clonotypes found in all four sorted-subset donors had higher generation probabilities. Incomplete sequencing was indicated by rarefaction of sorted-subset datasets, despite the large sequencing depth. Sampling was limited to blood, and TCR repertoires in tissue likely differ from TCR repertoires in blood. The small number of donors limited the genetic and exposure-history diversity represented. Naive subsets generally had larger estimated clonotype richness than memory subsets. When a few donors were compared, the shared fraction of clonotypes was about 5% for naive CD4, around 4% for naive CD8, roughly 2.5% for memory CD4, and 0.35% to 0.4% for memory CD8. Based on pairwise subsampling, the degree of clonotype sharing among donors was expected to be affected by sequencing depth.

Using the deep immunoSEQ assay, TCR CDR3 regions were amplified from genomic DNA by multiplex PCR. Extracted genomic DNA from each cell subset was distributed evenly across all wells of several immunoSEQ 96-well plates, and each plate was treated as a replicate. For sorted subsets, 200 to 250 ng genomic DNA, equal to some 30,000 T cell genomes, was loaded into each replicate PCR. Purified libraries were quantified with a Qubit 3.0 fluorometer, sized on a Bioanalyzer 2100, and re-quantified with the KAPA Library Quantification kit. Every immunoSEQ 96-well plate was sequenced on a separate single-read 150-cycle Illumina NextSeq 550 flow cell. From the authors' description of their analysis: Because the immunoSEQ output held only junctional sequences and lacked quality scores, the filtering could not match the filtering applied to full-length reads. Sequences were annotated with PyIR, a Python wrapper for IgBLAST v1.9, using IMGT germline references to assign V/J genes and CDR3. Any read was removed if the V/J assignment was weak (E-value above 1e-6), the CDR3 was missing, or the read contained stop codons, out-of-frame junctions, or ambiguous translated residues. V3J clonotypes were defined as sequences sharing an identical inferred V gene, J gene, and CDR3 amino acid sequence. The percentage overlap between two repertoires was calculated by dividing the number of shared unique clonotypes by the size of the smaller repertoire. RTK rarefaction, the Chao1 estimator, and Recon v2.1 estimates of unobserved clonotypes were used to assess repertoire richness. Generation probabilities were computed with OLGA for all TCRbeta clonotypes obtained by the gDNA method from four donors. TCRdb mirrors the immuneACCESS table, restricted to in-frame sequences. Some clones are absent from its copies; in checked studies, under half trace to an unresolved V gene, and the reason for the others is unknown. Clonal size and the V and J genes are those of that table, whereas D and trimming came from the DNA. The sample table contains millions of clones; only one count was recorded for 85% to 95% of them. Jointly, the top ten make up around 1.7% of the sample.

CD8 naive samples consisted of CD45RO-negative cells that were positively selected for CCR7, yielding a CD45RA+CCR7+ population without TemRA cells. Healthy HIV-negative adults with no recently reported acute infections or vaccinations were included as donors. Every donor was a Caucasian adult residing in Nashville, Tennessee, USA. Blood was obtained by leukapheresis, after which PBMCs were separated by Ficoll-Histopaque density gradient centrifugation and cryopreserved in liquid nitrogen vapor phase. Analytical flow cytometry was used to check the purity and quantity of every magnetically sorted T cell population. Genomic DNA was isolated from each sorted fraction and quantified by UV absorbance on a Nanodrop 2000c. The CDR3 measures 14 amino acids from cysteine to phenylalanine. Only the CDR3 DNA stays, 42 bases, in frame from base 1. The germline V gene yields SGHTA for CDR1 and FQGTGA for CDR2. Trimming costs V 5 bases and J 6 bases, and their ends lie 15 bases apart.

Concerning this clone itself: This clone's antigen is unknown. No base quality values were provided; no much bigger clone lies one nucleotide off.

The origin of this receptor is a man in his late teens or twenties in good health. Some clones in this sample may be carry-over from other donors' samples. The source material was naive CD8+ T cells from PBMCs. The intended sense of this specimen's cell subset or site label: CD45RA+CCR7+. Recombination linked TRBV7-3 to TRBJ2-3; a confident D gene designation cannot be given. The nucleotide sequence reads TGTGCCAGCAGCCCGAGCCAGGCCCCGGATACGCAGTATTTT. Its translation is CASSPSQAPDTQYF.